These T cell receptor beta chains were read from a single sample in a study of control samples from healthy donors and cancer patients. Assay used: immunoSEQ multiplex PCR; TCRdb lists only in-frame clones, some missing. The sample carries about 120,000 clones, about 91% recorded once. Sequenced input: blood. The receptors stem from a man in his forties in good health. Each CDR3 is given with its conserved first and last residue. The D gene is left open where the match is weak. Size values are once, few and many counts, or a class for expanded clones, and some rows have none.

clone_size d_call j_call v_call cdr3_aa cdr3_nt
NA TRBD2 TRBJ2-3 TRBV13 CASSLMTSGYTDTQYF TGTGCCAGCAGCTTAATGACTAGCGGATACACAGATACGCAGTATTTT
NA TRBD2 TRBJ2-3 TRBV24-1 CATAGGPDTQYF TGTGCCACCGCGGGGGGCCCAGATACGCAGTATTTT
NA TRBD1 TRBJ2-7 TRBV7-2 CASSLGTGSYEQYF TGTGCCAGCAGCTTGGGGACAGGTTCCTACGAGCAGTACTTC
NA TRBD1 TRBJ1-4 TRBV28 CASSLSRTGSTNEKLFF TGTGCCAGCAGTTTATCACGGACAGGATCAACTAATGAAAAACTGTTTTTT
NA TRBD1 TRBJ1-1 TRBV4-1 CASSHDRGPRAMEAFF TGCGCCAGCAGCCATGACAGGGGCCCCCGTGCTATGGAAGCTTTCTTT
NA TRBD2 TRBJ2-7 TRBV7-2 CASSVRRTSIYEQYF TGTGCCAGCAGCGTGAGACGGACTAGTATTTACGAGCAGTACTTC
NA NA TRBJ2-2 TRBV4-3 CASSLKGGWFWTNTGELFF TGCGCCAGCAGCTTGAAGGGGGGTTGGTTTTGGACGAACACCGGGGAGCTGTTTTTT
NA NA TRBJ1-6 TRBV10-3 CAISELDSYNSPLHF TGTGCCATCAGTGAGCTTGACAGCTATAATTCACCCCTCCACTTT
NA NA TRBJ1-1 TRBV6-5 CASSYSGVAFF TGTGCCAGCAGTTACTCGGGGGTCGCTTTCTTT
once TRBD1 TRBJ2-1 TRBV19 CASSIEAGGLSYNEQFF TGTGCCAGTAGTATCGAGGCAGGGGGCCTTTCCTACAATGAGCAGTTCTTC
NA NA TRBJ1-6 TRBV27 CASSFLQGTNSPLHF TGTGCCAGCAGTTTCCTGCAGGGGACTAATTCACCCCTCCACTTT
NA NA TRBJ1-4 TRBV7-9 CASSLEGRANEKLFF TGTGCCAGCAGCTTAGAAGGAAGAGCTAATGAAAAACTGTTTTTT
NA TRBD1 TRBJ1-2 TRBV19 CASSLGTGGDGYTF TGTGCCAGCTCCCTCGGGACAGGGGGAGATGGCTACACCTTC
NA NA TRBJ1-3 TRBV6-1 CASSEVRGVFSGNTIYF TGTGCCAGCAGTGAAGTTCGAGGGGTTTTCTCTGGAAACACCATATATTTT
NA NA TRBJ2-4 TRBV25-1 CASSPGPNRVQYF TGTGCCAGCAGTCCGGGACCGAACCGTGTTCAGTACTTC
NA NA TRBJ2-2 TRBV24-1 CATSVRETGELFF TGTGCCACCAGTGTCCGGGAGACCGGGGAGCTGTTTTTT